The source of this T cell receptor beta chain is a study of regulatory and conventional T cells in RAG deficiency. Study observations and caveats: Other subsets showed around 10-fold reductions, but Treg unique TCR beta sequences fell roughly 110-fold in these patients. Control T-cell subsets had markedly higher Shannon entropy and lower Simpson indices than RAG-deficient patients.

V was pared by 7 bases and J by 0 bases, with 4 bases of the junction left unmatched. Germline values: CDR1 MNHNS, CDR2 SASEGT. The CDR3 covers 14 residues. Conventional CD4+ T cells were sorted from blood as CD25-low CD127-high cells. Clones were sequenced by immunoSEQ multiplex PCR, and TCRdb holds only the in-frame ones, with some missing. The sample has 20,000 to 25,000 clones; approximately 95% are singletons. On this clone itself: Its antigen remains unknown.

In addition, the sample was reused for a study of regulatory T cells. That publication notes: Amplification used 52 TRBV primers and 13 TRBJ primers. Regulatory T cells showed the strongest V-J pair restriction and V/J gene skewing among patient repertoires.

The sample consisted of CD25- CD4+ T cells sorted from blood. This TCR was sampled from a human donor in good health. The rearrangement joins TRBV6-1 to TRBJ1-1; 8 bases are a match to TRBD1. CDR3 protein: CASTRTGLNTEAFF. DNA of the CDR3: TGTGCCAGCACTAGGACAGGGCTGAACACTGAAGCTTTCTTT.